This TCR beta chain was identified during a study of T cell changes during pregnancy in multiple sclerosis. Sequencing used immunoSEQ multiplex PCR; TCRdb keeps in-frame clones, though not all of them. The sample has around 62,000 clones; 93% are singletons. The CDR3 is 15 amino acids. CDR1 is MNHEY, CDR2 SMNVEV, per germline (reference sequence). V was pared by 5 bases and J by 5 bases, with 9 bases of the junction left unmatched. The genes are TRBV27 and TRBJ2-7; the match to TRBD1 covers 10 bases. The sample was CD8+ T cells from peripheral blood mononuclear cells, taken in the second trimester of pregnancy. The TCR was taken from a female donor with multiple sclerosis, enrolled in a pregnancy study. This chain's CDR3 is CASSPSRTGGDEQYF. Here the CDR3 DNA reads TGTGCCAGCAGTCCCTCGAGGACAGGGGGGGACGAGCAGTACTTC.